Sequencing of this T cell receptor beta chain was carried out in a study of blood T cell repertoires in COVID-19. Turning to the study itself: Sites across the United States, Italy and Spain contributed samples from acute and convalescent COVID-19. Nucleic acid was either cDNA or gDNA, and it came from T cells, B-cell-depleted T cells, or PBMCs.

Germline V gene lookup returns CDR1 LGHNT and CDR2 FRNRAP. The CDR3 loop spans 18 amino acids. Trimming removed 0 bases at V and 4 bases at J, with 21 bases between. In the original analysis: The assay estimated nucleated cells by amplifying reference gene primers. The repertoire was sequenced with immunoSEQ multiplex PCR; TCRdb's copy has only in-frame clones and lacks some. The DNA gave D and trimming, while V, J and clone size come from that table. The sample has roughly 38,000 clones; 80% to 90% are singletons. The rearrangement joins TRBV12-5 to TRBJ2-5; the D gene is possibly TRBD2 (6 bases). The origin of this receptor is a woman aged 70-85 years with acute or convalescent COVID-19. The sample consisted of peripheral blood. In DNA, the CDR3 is TGTGCTAGTGGTTTGGTACTTGGAGGGTTGGGATCAAGAGAGACCCAGTACTTC. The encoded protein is CASGLVLGGLGSRETQYF.